One sample yielded the 31 T cell receptor beta chains listed below, sequenced in a study of cytomegalovirus exposure and HLA in healthy donors. Assay: immunoSEQ multiplex PCR; the TCRdb copy retains only in-frame clones and omits some. Of 220,000 or so clones in the sample, over 70% were seen once. Specimen: PBMCs. The receptors come from a woman in her twenties or thirties in good health and CMV-seropositive.

The genes are TRBV5-1 and TRBJ2-7, with TRBD1 identical over 9 bases. The CDR3 loop spans 17 amino acids. Germline assignment: CDR1 SGHRS and CDR2 YFSETQ. The V segment lost 0 bases and the J segment 2 bases; nucleotides outside the gene matches: 9. CDR3 sequence: CASSLAPTGGPAYEQYF. CDR3 nucleotides: TGCGCCAGCAGCTTGGCACCAACAGGGGGCCCGGCCTACGAGCAGTACTTC. Full variable domain (outside the CDR3, taken from reference TRBV5-1 and TRBJ2-7): KAGVTQTPRYLIKTRGQQVTLSCSPISGHRSVSWYQQTPGQGLQFLFEYFSETQRNKGNFPGRFSGRQFSNSRSEMNVSTLELGDSALYLCASSLAPTGGPAYEQYFGPGTRLTVT.

J is TRBJ2-3 and V is TRBV30, with TRBD2 identical over 7 bases. The J segment lost 4 bases and the V segment lost 4 bases, leaving 14 bases of the junction unmatched. The CDR3 length is 16 residues. The germline CDR1 and CDR2 sequences are GTSNPN and SVGIG (reference sequence). The CDR3 region has the DNA TGTGCCTGGAATCGTTTATTAGCGGGTAGGGCAGATACGCAGTATTTT. Translation gives CAWNRLLAGRADTQYF. The whole variable domain, filled in from reference TRBV30 and TRBJ2-3, reads SQTIHQWPATLVQPVGSPLSLECTVEGTSNPNLYWYRQAAGRGLQLLFYSVGIGQISSEVPQNLSASRPQDRQFILSSKKLLLSDSGFYLCAWNRLLAGRADTQYFGPGTRLTVL.

The gene calls are TRBV11-3 and TRBJ2-7; D is perhaps TRBD1 (6 bases). V was shortened by 3 bases and J by 3 bases, with 9 bases between the two germline ends. Germline V CDR1 and CDR2: SGHNT, YENEEA. This CDR3 region has 13 residues. CDR3 bases: TGTGCCAGCAGCTTGACAGGTCGCTACGAGCAGTACTTC. Protein: CASSLTGRYEQYF.

This clone has just one count. The J gene is TRBJ1-2, the V gene TRBV11-2; no clear D gene. V gave up 0 bases and J gave up 2 bases, with 10 bases separating them. This CDR3 has 15 amino acids. Germline lookup yields CDR1 SGHAT and CDR2 FQNNGV. The CDR3 DNA reads TGTGCCAGCAGCTTAGATCAGGCCGGGAACTATGGCTACACCTTC. Protein product: CASSLDQAGNYGYTF.

The CDR3 coding sequence is TGTGCCAGCAGCGAAGGGTCCGGGAGACCATACGAGCAGTACTTC. Protein: CASSEGSGRPYEQYF. The chain recombines TRBV7-6 with TRBJ2-7; the D gene is possibly TRBD2 (6 bases). V lost 5 bases and J lost 4, with 18 bases in between. Germline V gene data show CDR1 as SGHVS and CDR2 as FNYEAQ. This CDR3 has 15 residues.

The V gene is TRBV5-1, the J gene TRBJ2-6, with a possible D match to TRBD1 (5 bases). Per germline, CDR1 SGHRS and CDR2 YFSETQ. Trimming left V 5 bases short and J 0 bases short, with 18 bases between. This CDR3 spans 18 amino acids. The CDR3 DNA is TGCGCCAGCAGTCCCACGGCCCAGGGTTTCTCTGGGGCCAACGTCCTGACTTTC. Its protein product is CASSPTAQGFSGANVLTF.

The V and J genes are TRBV28 and TRBJ2-7, with D unclear. The CDR3 is 11 residues long. Trimming pared 8 bases from V and 0 bases from J, leaving 5 bases between. CDR1 is MDHEN, CDR2 SYDVKM, per germline. The CDR3 sequence: CASVSSYEQYF. DNA of the CDR3: TGTGCCAGCGTCAGCTCCTACGAGCAGTACTTC. Complete variable domain (other parts from reference TRBV28 and TRBJ2-7): DVKVTQSSRYLVKRTGEKVFLECVQDMDHENMFWYRQDPGLGLRLIYFSYDVKMKEKGDIPEGYSVSREKKERFSLILESASTNQTSMYLCASVSSYEQYFGPGTRLTVT.

The V gene is TRBV4-1, the J gene TRBJ1-2; tentatively, D is TRBD1 (5 bases). The ends were cut back, 4 bases at V and 6 bases at J, with 18 bases in the middle. Germline CDR1 MGHRA, CDR2 YSYEKL. This CDR3 spans 15 amino acids. DNA for the CDR3: TGCGCCAGCAGCCTCCTGGGGGTGTTTTTAAATGGCTACACCTTC. Amino acid sequence: CASSLLGVFLNGYTF.

This clone has more than one count but fewer than ten. The chain combines TRBV30 with TRBJ2-5, with TRBD1 matching over 8 bases. The CDR3 length is 13 residues. Looked up from germline, CDR1 is GTSNPN and CDR2 is SVGIG (reference sequence). After removal of 5 bases from V and 2 bases from J, the junction contained 4 bases not matched to a gene. CDR3 coding DNA: TGTGCCTGGGGGGGACAGGTTCAAGAGACCCAGTACTTC. It specifies CAWGGQVQETQYF.

V gene TRBV5-1 combines with J gene TRBJ2-1; 7 positions agree with TRBD2. Unmatched junction bases numbered 11, after V lost 0 bases and J lost 8 bases. Germline V gene lookup returns CDR1 SGHRS and CDR2 YFSETQ. The CDR3 consists of 16 residues. The CDR3: CASSLEVAGVGHEQFF. As DNA, the CDR3 is TGCGCCAGCAGCTTGGAAGTGGCGGGAGTTGGACATGAGCAGTTCTTC.

J is TRBJ1-1 and V is TRBV27, with 7 bases matching TRBD1. CDR1 is MNHEY, CDR2 SMNVEV, per germline (reference sequence). The CDR3 is made up of 14 amino acids. The junction had 8 bases not matched to a gene; V was cut back by 6 bases and J by 4 bases. The CDR3 here is CASRFQGESTEAFF. The CDR3 nucleotides read TGTGCCAGCAGATTCCAGGGGGAGAGCACTGAAGCTTTCTTT.

The chain joins TRBV5-1 to TRBJ1-1; possible D gene TRBD1, 6 bases. CDR1 and CDR2 from the germline V gene are SGHRS and YFSETQ. This CDR3 contains 14 residues. Trimming pared 4 bases from V and 2 bases from J, leaving 12 bases between. The CDR3 here is CASSSGQTNTEAFF. The CDR3 DNA reads as TGCGCCAGCAGCAGCGGACAGACCAACACTGAAGCTTTCTTT.

This sequence joins TRBV4-1 and TRBJ1-2; 7 bases agree with TRBD1. Germline V lookup: CDR1 MGHRA, CDR2 YSYEKL. Trimming took 4 bases from V and 8 from J; bases not matched to a gene: 7. The CDR3 has 13 residues. Here the CDR3 DNA reads TGCGCCAGCAGCCGCCTGGACAGGTACGGCTACACCTTC. Its protein product is CASSRLDRYGYTF.

This clone has a count of ten or more. The chain employs TRBV11-2 and TRBJ2-6; D might be TRBD1 (6 bases). Deletions cut 8 bases from V and 0 bases from J, with 17 bases between. This CDR3 region has 17 residues. Germline V gene data show CDR1 as SGHAT and CDR2 as FQNNGV. The CDR3 region has the DNA TGTGCCAGCGGAACCGGGACATACATCTCTGGGGCCAACGTCCTGACTTTC. This sequence encodes CASGTGTYISGANVLTF.

This clone was observed a single time. The same CDR3 also results from other DNA sequences found in this sample. This rearrangement joins TRBV29-1 to TRBJ2-5; a possible D gene is TRBD1 (6 bases). Germline assignment: CDR1 SQVTM and CDR2 ANQGSEA. This CDR3 has 12 amino acids. Between the trimmed V and J ends, which lost 3 bases and 2 bases, there was a span of 7 bases. Here the CDR3 reads CSVDRGQETQYF. The CDR3, as DNA: TGCAGCGTTGACAGGGGACAAGAGACCCAGTACTTC.

This clone came up a few times. V usage is TRBV5-5 and J usage is TRBJ2-7; 10 bases are a match to TRBD1. Per the germline V gene, CDR1 is SGHKS and CDR2 is YYEKEE (reference sequence). The junction had 4 bases not matched to a gene; V was cut back by 0 bases and J by 1 base. This CDR3 has 16 residues. The DNA of the CDR3 is TGTGCCAGCAGCTTGGTCCCGGGACAGGGGTCCTACGAGCAGTACTTC. Translated: CASSLVPGQGSYEQYF. Based on the CDR3 plus reference TRBV5-5 and TRBJ2-7, the full variable domain is DAGVTQSPTHLIKTRGQQVTLRCSPISGHKSVSWYQQVLGQGPQFIFQYYEKEERGRGNFPDRFSARQFPNYSSELNVNALLLGDSALYLCASSLVPGQGSYEQYFGPGTRLTVT.

J is TRBJ2-3 and V is TRBV7-3, with 8 bases fitting TRBD2. This CDR3 contains 16 residues. V was pared by 5 bases and J by 2 bases, with 9 bases of the junction left unmatched. Germline V gene lookup returns CDR1 SGHTA and CDR2 FQGTGA. This CDR3 reads CASSPQTSGNTDTQYF. CDR3 coding DNA: TGTGCCAGCAGCCCCCAAACTAGCGGAAACACAGATACGCAGTATTTT.

V is TRBV9 and J is TRBJ2-1, with D perhaps TRBD1 (6 bases). Between the trimmed V and J ends, which lost 2 bases and 4 bases, there was a span of 7 bases. CDR1 SGDLS and CDR2 YYNGEE come from the germline V gene. The CDR3 consists of 13 residues. CDR3: CASSVDRYNEQFF. The CDR3 DNA reads as TGTGCCAGCAGCGTTGACAGGTACAATGAGCAGTTCTTC. Together with reference TRBV9 and TRBJ2-1, the CDR3 gives the full variable domain: DSGVTQTPKHLITATGQRVTLRCSPRSGDLSVYWYQQSLDQGLQFLIQYYNGEERAKGNILERFSAQQFPDLHSELNLSSLELGDSALYFCASSVDRYNEQFFGPGTRLTVL.

The chain employs TRBV5-1 and TRBJ2-7, with D perhaps TRBD2 (5 bases). Per germline, CDR1 SGHRS and CDR2 YFSETQ. The CDR3 is 15 residues long. V shed 1 base and J shed 5 bases, with 16 bases lying between them. CDR3 amino acids: CASSLSSGDIDEQYF. The CDR3, as DNA: TGCGCCAGCAGCTTGTCTTCCGGGGATATCGACGAGCAGTACTTC. The full variable domain, its missing parts supplied by reference TRBV5-1 and TRBJ2-7, is KAGVTQTPRYLIKTRGQQVTLSCSPISGHRSVSWYQQTPGQGLQFLFEYFSETQRNKGNFPGRFSGRQFSNSRSEMNVSTLELGDSALYLCASSLSSGDIDEQYFGPGTRLTVT.

In this sample, this clone turned up once. CDR3 DNA: TGTGCCAGCACACGGGTGGGCAGTCCGAACACTGAAGCTTTCTTT. Translated, it gives CASTRVGSPNTEAFF. The chain is built from TRBV27 and TRBJ1-1; the D is unclear. This CDR3 comprises 15 residues. The V end lost 7 bases, the J end lost 1 base, and 16 bases lay between the germline ends. CDR1 is MNHEY, CDR2 SMNVEV, per germline (reference sequence).

The chain links TRBV30 to TRBJ1-1, with D possibly being TRBD1 (6 bases). The germline V gene encodes CDR1 GTSNPN and CDR2 SVGIG (reference sequence). V was pared by 8 bases and J by 2 bases, with 15 bases between. The CDR3 loop spans 13 amino acids. The CDR3, as DNA: TGTGCCCAACCCGGGGGCGCCAACACTGAAGCTTTCTTT. Its protein product is CAQPGGANTEAFF.

This clone appeared a single time. The chain links TRBV9 to TRBJ2-5, with 9 bases fitting TRBD2. Germline lookup yields CDR1 SGDLS and CDR2 YYNGEE. This CDR3 has 15 residues. V lost 4 bases, J lost 4 bases, and 8 bases stayed unmatched. The chain's CDR3 is CASSSRTGLAETQYF. CDR3 nucleotide sequence: TGTGCCAGCAGCTCCAGGACGGGACTAGCAGAGACCCAGTACTTC.

V usage is TRBV10-3 and J usage is TRBJ1-2; D remains unclear. Germline lookup yields CDR1 ENHRY and CDR2 SYGVKD. The V and J ends lost 5 bases and 7 bases respectively, with 14 bases between them. The CDR3 totals 13 residues. The CDR3 sequence is CAISHDGSSGYTF. As DNA, the CDR3 is TGTGCCATCAGTCACGACGGATCATCTGGCTACACCTTC.

The V call is TRBV14, the J call TRBJ1-3, with D uncertain. This CDR3 has 13 residues. Germline CDR1 SGHDN, CDR2 FVKESK. The V and J ends lost 4 bases and 1 base respectively, with 5 bases between them. The CDR3 DNA sequence: TGTGCCAGCAGCCTGCTGTCTGGAAACACCATATATTTT. Translation: CASSLLSGNTIYF. Supplemented by reference TRBV14 and TRBJ1-3, the full variable domain reads EAGVTQFPSHSVIEKGQTVTLRCDPISGHDNLYWYRRVMGKEIKFLLHFVKESKQDESGMPNNRFLAERTGGTYSTLKVQPAELEDSGVYFCASSLLSGNTIYFGEGSWLTVV.

The J gene is TRBJ1-5, the V gene TRBV27; 9 bases agree with TRBD1. In germline, CDR1 is MNHEY, CDR2 SMNVEV (reference sequence). The CDR3 has 15 amino acids. The trim removed 1 base at V and 4 bases at J, leaving 2 bases unmatched. The CDR3 region is CASSLLGQGNQPQHF. CDR3 nucleotide sequence: TGTGCCAGCAGTTTATTGGGACAGGGTAATCAGCCCCAGCATTTT.

The chain carries TRBV5-1 and TRBJ1-2, with TRBD1 matching over 10 bases. Germline V gene lookup returns CDR1 SGHRS and CDR2 YFSETQ. This CDR3 spans 18 amino acids. J lost 3 bases, V lost 3 bases, and 14 bases had no gene match. CDR3 in DNA: TGCGCCAGCAGCTGGGATCCGGACAGGGGGACCCGTTACTATGGCTACACCTTC. It encodes CASSWDPDRGTRYYGYTF.

This rearrangement joins TRBV6-5 to TRBJ1-5; a weak D match, TRBD1 (5 bases). CDR1 is MNHEY and CDR2 is SVGAGI in the germline V gene. The V gene lost 2 bases and the J gene lost 3 bases, with 14 bases spanning the gap. This CDR3 spans 16 amino acids. CDR3 nucleotide sequence: TGTGCCAGCAGTTACCCCGACAGAATACTCAATCAGCCCCAGCATTTT. Translated: CASSYPDRILNQPQHF.

The chain carries TRBV5-1 and TRBJ1-5; D might be TRBD1 (5 bases). V shed 0 bases and J shed 3 bases, with 10 bases lying between them. This CDR3 region has 15 residues. Germline V gene data show CDR1 as SGHRS and CDR2 as YFSETQ. The chain's CDR3 is CASSLGGTDNQPQHF. The CDR3 nucleotides read TGCGCCAGCAGCTTGGGAGGGACGGACAATCAGCCCCAGCATTTT.

Written as DNA, the CDR3 is TGTGCCAGCAGTTTTGCTTGGGGGAGGGATCAGCCCCAGCATTTT. Protein sequence: CASSFAWGRDQPQHF. The V gene is TRBV27, the J gene TRBJ1-5; D might be TRBD1 (5 bases). V was shortened by 3 bases and J by 5 bases, with 14 bases between the two germline ends. Germline assignment: CDR1 MNHEY and CDR2 SMNVEV (reference sequence). The CDR3 length is 15 residues.

The chain uses TRBV2 and TRBJ2-3; tentatively, D is TRBD2 (6 bases). V was trimmed by 4 bases and J by 1 base, leaving 12 bases between them. Germline values: CDR1 SNHLY, CDR2 FYNNEI. This CDR3 contains 15 residues. CDR3 sequence: CASSVVGGGTDTQYF. CDR3 sequence (DNA): TGTGCCAGCAGTGTGGTGGGGGGAGGCACAGATACGCAGTATTTT.

This chain connects TRBV9 to TRBJ2-3; 7 bases agree with TRBD2. The CDR3 is 14 amino acids. Germline V CDR1 and CDR2: SGDLS, YYNGEE. Unmatched junction bases numbered 6, after V lost 4 bases and J lost 4 bases. The CDR3 region is CASSPRRESDTQYF. The CDR3 coding sequence is TGTGCCAGCAGCCCTCGGCGGGAGTCAGATACGCAGTATTTT.